These T cell receptor beta chains were read from a single sample in a study of control samples from healthy donors and cancer patients. Method: immunoSEQ multiplex PCR; TCRdb's copy keeps in-frame clones and lacks some. This table holds about 270,000 clones, roughly 87% found once. Sequencing was done on a sample of PBMCs. These receptors originate from a woman aged 60-75 years with lung cancer. The CDR3 runs from the conserved cysteine through the conserved F or W. D genes are given only for firm matches. Rows give clone size only sometimes, using once, few, many, or a class for an expanded clone.

TRBD1,-,TRBJ2-7,TRBV5-1,CASSRNTGTGWGEQYF,TGCGCCAGCAGCCGGAATACCGGGACAGGGTGGGGCGAGCAGTACTTC
-,-,TRBJ2-5,TRBV18,CASSLPGTRGETQYF,TGTGCCAGCTCACTCCCTGGGACGAGGGGAGAGACCCAGTACTTC
-,few,TRBJ2-2,TRBV5-4,CASSFVEGTGELFF,TGTGCCAGCAGCTTTGTGGAAGGCACCGGGGAGCTGTTTTTT
-,-,TRBJ2-5,TRBV6-6,CATWTGRETQYF,TGTGCCACCTGGACGGGCCGGGAGACCCAGTACTTC
-,-,TRBJ2-7,TRBV2,CASGGTFTYEQYF,TGTGCCAGCGGAGGGACTTTTACCTACGAGCAGTACTTC
-,-,TRBJ1-4,TRBV7-2,CASSLQPHEKLFF,TGTGCCAGCAGCTTACAGCCCCATGAAAAACTGTTTTTT
-,-,TRBJ2-1,TRBV29-1,CSVVGYPSYNEQFF,TGCAGCGTTGTCGGATACCCTTCCTACAATGAGCAGTTCTTC
TRBD1,-,TRBJ1-2,TRBV30,CAWSVQGAGGYTF,TGTGCCTGGAGTGTACAGGGGGCGGGAGGCTACACCTTC
TRBD1,-,TRBJ1-2,TRBV5-1,CASSFYRDRNGYTF,TGCGCCAGCAGCTTTTACCGGGACAGGAACGGCTACACCTTC
TRBD2,-,TRBJ2-7,TRBV2,CASSVVAGGGEQYF,TGTGCCAGCAGTGTTGTAGCGGGAGGGGGGGAGCAGTACTTC
-,once,TRBJ2-2,TRBV12-3/TRBV12-4,CASSQSDSGELFF,TGTGCCAGCAGTCAAAGTGACTCCGGGGAGCTGTTTTTT
-,-,TRBJ1-2,TRBV6-5,CAAHLGTGGLYGYTF,TGTGCCGCACACCTTGGAACCGGGGGCTTATATGGCTACACCTTC
-,-,TRBJ1-5,TRBV2,CASSLPGGGNQPQHF,TGTGCCAGCAGTCTCCCGGGGGGCGGTAATCAGCCCCAGCATTTT
-,once,TRBJ2-6,TRBV19,CASRTVTGANVLTF,TGTGCCAGCAGGACAGTCACTGGGGCCAACGTCCTGACTTTC
-,-,TRBJ2-7,TRBV6-5,CASTPRGAQIYEQYF,TGTGCCAGCACCCCCCGAGGGGCACAGATCTACGAGCAGTACTTC
-,-,TRBJ1-1,TRBV19,CATRSEGSTEAFF,TGTGCCACGAGAAGCGAGGGTTCCACTGAAGCTTTCTTT
TRBD1,-,TRBJ1-1,TRBV5-1,CASSLTGGDTEAFF,TGCGCCAGCAGCTTGACAGGGGGAGACACTGAAGCTTTTTTT
-,-,TRBJ1-1,TRBV10-1,CASSESREGAFF,TGCGCCAGCAGTGAGTCGCGTGAAGGGGCTTTCTTT
-,many,TRBJ1-1,TRBV7-3,CASSLTGDTEAFF,TGTGCCAGCAGCTTAACAGGGGACACTGAAGCTTTCTTT
-,-,TRBJ1-1,TRBV11-2,CASSLDRWSEAFF,TGTGCCAGCAGCTTAGATAGGTGGAGTGAAGCTTTCTTT
-,-,TRBJ2-7,TRBV18,CASSWDRYYEQYF,TGTGCCAGCTCATGGGACCGTTACTACGAGCAGTACTTC
-,once,TRBJ2-3,TRBV5-8,CASSLYSAFPTDTQYF,TGTGCCAGCAGCTTGTACAGCGCGTTTCCCACAGATACGCAGTATTTT
-,few,TRBJ1-5,TRBV10-2,CASRVGGNQPQHF,TGCGCCAGCAGAGTCGGCGGCAATCAGCCCCAGCATTTT
-,-,TRBJ2-2,TRBV13,CASSLSTRGGGELFF,TGTGCCAGCAGCTTATCGACAAGGGGCGGCGGGGAGCTGTTTTTT
TRBD1,-,TRBJ2-1,TRBV2,CASSEALGQVRNEQFF,TGTGCCAGCAGTGAAGCGCTGGGACAGGTGCGAAATGAGCAGTTCTTC
TRBD2,-,TRBJ2-3,TRBV9,CASSGSGGRVADTQYF,TGTGCCAGCAGCGGGAGCGGGGGCCGGGTCGCAGATACGCAGTATTTT
-,-,TRBJ1-4,TRBV18,CASSPSGASEKLFF,TGTGCCAGCTCACCATCTGGAGCCTCGGAAAAACTGTTTTTT
-,-,TRBJ1-1,TRBV5-1,CASSYNDGENTEAFF,TGCGCCAGCAGCTACAACGACGGGGAGAACACTGAAGCTTTCTTT
TRBD1,once,TRBJ1-2,TRBV19,CASSIIDRAFEGYTF,TGTGCCAGTAGTATAATCGACAGGGCTTTCGAGGGCTACACCTTC
-,-,TRBJ2-1,TRBV12-3/TRBV12-4,CASRLGGDNEQFF,TGTGCCAGCAGATTGGGGGGCGACAATGAGCAGTTCTTC
-,-,TRBJ2-5,TRBV19,CASSIAGVQETQYF,TGTGCCAGTAGTATAGCCGGGGTGCAAGAGACCCAGTACTTC